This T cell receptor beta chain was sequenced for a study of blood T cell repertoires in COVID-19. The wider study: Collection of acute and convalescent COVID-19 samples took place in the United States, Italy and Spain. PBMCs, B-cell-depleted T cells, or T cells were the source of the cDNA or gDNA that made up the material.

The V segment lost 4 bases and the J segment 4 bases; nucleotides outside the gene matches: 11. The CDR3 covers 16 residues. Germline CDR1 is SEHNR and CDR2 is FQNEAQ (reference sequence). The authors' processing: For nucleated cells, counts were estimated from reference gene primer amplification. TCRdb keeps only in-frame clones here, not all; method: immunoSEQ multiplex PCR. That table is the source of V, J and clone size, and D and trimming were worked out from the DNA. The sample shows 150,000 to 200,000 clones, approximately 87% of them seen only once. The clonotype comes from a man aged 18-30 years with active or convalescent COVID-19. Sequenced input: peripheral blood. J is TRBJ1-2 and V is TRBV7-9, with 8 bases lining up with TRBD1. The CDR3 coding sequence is TGTGCCAGCAGCTACCCGGGACAGGATTCAATCTATGGCTACACCTTC. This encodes CASSYPGQDSIYGYTF.